This T cell receptor beta chain was captured in a study of control samples from healthy donors and cancer patients. The V end was cut by 1 base, the J end by 7 bases, with 8 bases between. This CDR3 has 14 amino acids. Germline-derived CDR1 and CDR2 are KGHSY and FQNENV. Assay: immunoSEQ multiplex PCR; the TCRdb copy retains only in-frame clones and omits some. Here the sample spans roughly 94,000 clones, less than 85% being singletons. The specimen was PBMCs. This chain connects TRBV16 to TRBJ1-6; tentatively, D is TRBD1 (6 bases). The clonotype originates from a man aged 70 or older with lung cancer. The CDR3 region is CASSQFQGNSPLHF. In DNA form, the CDR3 reads TGTGCCAGCAGCCAATTCCAGGGGAATTCACCCCTCCACTTT.